This T cell receptor (beta chain) derives from a study of blood T cell repertoires in COVID-19 (dated by TCRdb to about 2020). Regarding the complete study: Collaborator samples came from the United States, Italy and Spain and covered acute and convalescent phases of COVID-19. The prospective study material was composed of cDNA or gDNA derived from T cells, B-cell-depleted T cells, or PBMCs. The repertoires were released in a freely available public database intended as a resource for research on the immune response to SARS-CoV-2. Deeply sampled blood TCRbeta repertoires from subjects exposed to, actively infected with, or recovered from COVID-19 were included in the dataset. The samples were drawn from two sources: the first 160 participants of the ongoing ImmuneRACE study, and 1,000 to 1,500 subjects contributed by 6 global collaborators. Where available, HLA class I and class II types were obtained from metadata supplied by the sample provider rather than from assay-based typing. A de-identified subject ID, COVID-19 status, age in years and sex were almost always included in the sample metadata.

General findings and caveats noted by the study authors: Clinical and demographic metadata were provided uncurated, with the amount varying by source and participant.

TCRbeta CDR3 regions were amplified from genomic DNA using the immunoSEQ Assay, a bias-controlled multiplex PCR. The original methods were these. The number of nucleated cells in each sample was estimated by amplification of reference gene primers within the assay. To quantify the absolute abundance of each unique TCRbeta CDR3 rearrangement, sequence reads were collapsed and filtered. For each sample, productive Simpson clonality was calculated as the square root of Simpson's diversity index over productive rearrangements. TCRdb limited this immuneACCESS table to in-frame rearrangements with V and J called. A share of clones is missing; checked studies link under half to unresolved V genes, and the rest is unexplained. The V and J calls and clone size are taken from that table; D and trimming were inferred from the DNA. Counted in this sample were 110,000 to 150,000 clones; roughly 91% of them appeared once. The ten largest clonotypes hold roughly 2.9% of the sample.

The germline V gene encodes CDR1 SGHTS and CDR2 YDEGEE. Measured from the cysteine to the phenylalanine, the CDR3 is 15 residues long. Only the CDR3 DNA stays, 45 bases, in frame from base 1. V has 4 bases trimmed and J has 6 bases trimmed; junction bases matching no gene number 7. For this clone: Its antigen has not been determined. The sample holds no much larger clone one base away, and base qualities are not on file.

The collaborating institutions used their own protocols to collect whole blood in K2EDTA tubes. Collaborator samples were shipped for TCRbeta analysis as frozen whole blood, isolated PBMCs, or DNA extracted from either sample type. The sample was peripheral blood. The source is a man aged 55 to 70 with active or convalescent COVID-19. The chain joins TRBV5-8 to TRBJ1-4, and TRBD1 aligns with 9 junction nucleotides. The DNA reads TGTGCCAGCAGCCTCCCGGGACAGGGAGATGAAAAACTGTTTTTT. This yields the protein CASSLPGQGDEKLFF. The variable domain in full, with residues beyond the CDR3 obtained from the reference TRBV5-8 and TRBJ1-4 genes, is EAGVTQSPTHLIKTRGQQATLRCSPISGHTSVYWYQQALGLGLQFLLWYDEGEERNRGNFPPRFSGRQFPNYSSELNVNALELEDSALYLCASSLPGQGDEKLFFGSGTQLSVL.